This is a list of T cell receptor beta chains from one sample in a study of T cell repertoires in cytomegalovirus infection. What these receptors recognize is not known. TCRdb reprocessed the reads via MiXCR and lists one record per CDR3 protein. The sample includes 450,000 to 550,000 distinct CDR3 sequences, 42% of them seen just once. The sample consisted of cultured PBMCs, taken from culture after CMV antigen stimulation. These receptors were taken from a human donor in good health (CMV status not recorded). Some clones in this sample may be carry-over from other donors' samples. Both conserved end residues are part of each CDR3. The order of the fields is CDR3 DNA, CDR3 protein, clone size, D gene, V gene, J gene. D genes are given only for firm matches. Some rows mark clone size as missing; the rest say once, few, many or name a class of expanded clone.

TGTGCCAGCAGCTTAGCCGGGACATTAACCAACGATGAGCAGTTCTTC	CASSLAGTLTNDEQFF	few	.	TRBV7-2	TRBJ2-1
TGCGCCAGCAGCCAAGTCAGGGGGCAGTGGGGCTACACCTTC	CASSQVRGQWGYTF	.	TRBD1	TRBV4-1	TRBJ1-2
TGTGCCAGCAGCCGGACAGGGCAAGAGCAGTACTTC	CASSRTGQEQYF	.	TRBD1	TRBV6-2/TRBV6-3	TRBJ2-7
TGTGCCAGCAGCTCCCTAACCTACGCCCCCTACAATGAGCAGTTCTTC	CASSSLTYAPYNEQFF	.	.	TRBV11-2	TRBJ2-1
TGTGCCAGCAGCGCGCGCGGGGGGTCAAATTACAATGAGCAGTTCTTC	CASSARGGSNYNEQFF	many	TRBD2	TRBV7-6	TRBJ2-1
TGTGCCAGCAGTTTCCTAGGATGGGGATCTAAGAAGTACGAGCAGTACTTC	CASSFLGWGSKKYEQYF	.	.	TRBV12-3/TRBV12-4	TRBJ2-7
TGCAGCGTCAGAGCGGGGGCCCCATGGAGCCAAGAGACCCAGTACTTC	CSVRAGAPWSQETQYF	.	TRBD2	TRBV29-1	TRBJ2-5
TGTGCCACCACTACAGGGTTATACGAGCAGTACTTC	CATTTGLYEQYF	few	.	TRBV6-1	TRBJ2-7
TGTGCCAGCAGCTCCGATTTTAGCGGGAATGAGCAGTTCTTC	CASSSDFSGNEQFF	few	TRBD2	TRBV7-2	TRBJ2-1
TGTGCCAGCAGTTATGGACTAGCGGAGCCCGGGGAGCTGTTTTTT	CASSYGLAEPGELFF	.	TRBD2	TRBV6-2/TRBV6-3	TRBJ2-2
TGTGCCAGCAGCCCGGACCCGGGACAGCCTGAGAGGGGCTACACCTTC	CASSPDPGQPERGYTF	few	TRBD1	TRBV5-5	TRBJ1-2
TGTGCCAGCAGTGCGTGGACAGGGAGAACCGGGGAGCTGTTTTTT	CASSAWTGRTGELFF	.	TRBD1	TRBV6-1	TRBJ2-2
TGTGCCAGCACCGTTAGACAGGGAGGAGGCTACACCTTC	CASTVRQGGGYTF	few	TRBD1	TRBV7-2	TRBJ1-2
TGTGCCAGCAGCCCAGCTCTAATTGAGCAGTTCTTC	CASSPALIEQFF	many	.	TRBV7-2	TRBJ2-1
TGCGCCAGCAGTGTAGGGGAGTATGGAGATACGCAGTATTTT	CASSVGEYGDTQYF	.	.	TRBV10-1	TRBJ2-3
TGTGCCAGCAGCACCCAGGTAGCCTCGGGCCAAGAGACCCAGTACTTC	CASSTQVASGQETQYF	many	.	TRBV7-2	TRBJ2-5
TGTGCCAGCAGCTTGGGAAGCGCCTACGAGCAGTACTTC	CASSLGSAYEQYF	few	.	TRBV7-6	TRBJ2-7
TGCGCCAGCAGCTCAACCGGGACAGGGGGCCACGAGCAGTACTTC	CASSSTGTGGHEQYF	.	TRBD1	TRBV5-1	TRBJ2-7
TGCGCCAGCAGCCAAAGCTTGCTAGTAGCGGGAGGTGGCTCCTACGAGCAGTACTTC	CASSQSLLVAGGGSYEQYF	few	TRBD2	TRBV4-3	TRBJ2-7
TGCGCCAGCAGCTTGGGCGGGACTAGCAATCAGCCCCAGCATTTT	CASSLGGTSNQPQHF	.	.	TRBV5-1	TRBJ1-5
TGTGCCAGCAGTGAAGCAGTTCAGGCTTGGGGCTACACCTTC	CASSEAVQAWGYTF	.	.	TRBV6-5	TRBJ1-2
TGTGCCAGCATCGAACAGGGCATCGCAGATACGCAGTATTTT	CASIEQGIADTQYF	.	.	TRBV6-1	TRBJ2-3
TGTGCCACTATGGGACAGGTGAACACTGAAGCTTTCTTT	CATMGQVNTEAFF	.	TRBD1	TRBV12-3/TRBV12-4	TRBJ1-1
TGTGCCAGCAGCTCCCTAGGGGGGGGGGGCGAGCAGTACTTC	CASSSLGGGGEQYF	.	.	TRBV7-2	TRBJ2-7
TGTGCCAGCAGCTCCGTTCTAGACGGGACCCAGTACTTC	CASSSVLDGTQYF	few	.	TRBV9	TRBJ2-5
TGTGCCAGCAGTTTGGACAATGGATATTCACCCCTCCACTTT	CASSLDNGYSPLHF	few	.	TRBV12-3/TRBV12-4	TRBJ1-6
TGTGCTAGTGGTTTAAACCCGGGACTAGTAAGCTTC	CASGLNPGLVSF	.	TRBD2	TRBV12-5	TRBJ2-1